This paragraph reports one TCR beta chain. It has no known antigen specificity. The record has no base qualities; no much larger clone is one base away. CDR1 and CDR2, looked up from the germline V gene, are MGHRA and YSYEKL. Ends trimmed: V by 3 bases, J by 2 bases; bases unmatched to a gene: 11. The CDR3 spans 19 residues, from the cysteine through the phenylalanine. The sequence is cut down to CDR3 DNA, 57 bases in frame from base 1. The CDR3 regions of human TCRbeta chains were analyzed by immunosequencing. Concerning the study's data processing: TCRs in the repertoires were matched against a reference library of SARS-CoV-2-specific TCRs that had been generated with the MIRA antigen-specificity platform. Breadth was defined as the fraction of unique TCRs that were SARS-CoV-2-associated. Depth was defined as the fraction of total T cells that were SARS-CoV-2-associated. Using the MIRA data, every spike-specific TCR was mapped to the spike region that the TCR reacted to and assigned to either a CD4 or a CD8 class. Log10-transformed breadth and depth values were compared by one-way ANOVA with Sidak's multiple comparisons tests. Imported from immuneACCESS, the table was reduced by TCRdb to in-frame sequences with V and J called. These copies leave out some clones; in studies compared against another copy, an unresolved V gene accounts for under half, and the cause of the remainder is not known. V, J and clone size were drawn from that table, and D and trimming were deduced from the DNA. The sample records around 84,000 clones, nearly 90% of which are singletons. The ten largest clones capture roughly 5.8% of the sample.

The meaning of the sample's time point label: baseline before first vaccination. Vaccinee samples came from UK trials COV001 and COV002, including a single-blind randomized controlled phase 2/3 trial of AZD1222 (ChAdOx1 nCoV-19) in healthy adults. Trial participant PBMC samples were collected at day 0 and day 28 after the second dose for TCRbeta chain sequencing. The data were taken from a study of T cell responses to AZD1222 COVID-19 vaccine (dated by TCRdb to the early 2020s). A note on the overall study: AZD1222 recipients whose second dose came at about 4 weeks and those whose second dose came at about 12 weeks were combined into one group, since spike-specific TCR depth and breadth did not differ between the two schedules. A total of over 230 trial participants underwent TCR sequencing, of whom around 200 received two doses of AZD1222 and approximately 25 received two doses of the MenACWY control vaccine. Trial participants were enrolled into age subgroups of 18-55, 56-69 and 70-plus years, which contained 148, 28 and 57 TCR-sequenced participants, respectively. Overall study results and their limits: A significant rise in spike-specific TCR breadth and depth was observed after two AZD1222 doses relative to day 0 and relative to MenACWY recipients. The whole spike protein was spanned by vaccine-associated CD4 TCRs, and dominant responses were seen in regions 160-218 and 743-854. Conclusions about previously exposed vaccinees are limited, since just five or six AZD1222 recipients were seropositive for SARS-CoV-2 at baseline. The 56-69-year group was small, and its depth increase did not reach significance, likely because of low power. Because no samples from the day 14 peak response were available, repertoires could be characterized only after the peak T cell response. Participants were mostly white British, with more females than males. The authors suggested clonal diversity may have been underestimated. Nearly half of unique spike-specific TCRs reportedly recognized epitopes outside regions mutated in the B.1.351 and B.1.1.7 variants.

The chain is assembled from TRBV4-1 and TRBJ1-5, with 12 central nucleotides matching TRBD1. The clonotype was recovered from an adult in good health. The sample was peripheral blood, taken on day 0 of AZD1222 vaccination. In nucleotide form, the sequence is TGCGCCAGCAGCCACCTTCCGGGACAGGGGGCTTATGGCAATCAGCCCCAGCATTTT. Its coded protein is CASSHLPGQGAYGNQPQHF.